This TCR beta chain was captured by sequencing in a study of T cell repertoires in ileal Crohn's disease. Notes on this clone: Its specificity is not known.

Here immunoSEQ multiplex PCR was the method, and the copy in TCRdb shows in-frame clones only, minus some. The sample shows 15,000 or so clones, around 90% of them seen only once. Whole-study results and caveats: High-frequency clones were more common in sorted CD8 than CD4 cells.

Germline assignment: CDR1 SGHTS and CDR2 YDEGEE. The V and J ends lost 0 bases and 1 base respectively, with 11 bases between them. The CDR3 runs to 15 residues. This clonotype originated in an adult with Crohn's disease. Specimen: ileal tissue. The J gene is TRBJ2-7, the V gene TRBV5-8; D perhaps matches TRBD2 (6 bases). In DNA, the CDR3 is TGTGCCAGCAGCTTGGGGAGGGGCCTATCCTACGAGCAGTACTTC. Protein sequence: CASSLGRGLSYEQYF.